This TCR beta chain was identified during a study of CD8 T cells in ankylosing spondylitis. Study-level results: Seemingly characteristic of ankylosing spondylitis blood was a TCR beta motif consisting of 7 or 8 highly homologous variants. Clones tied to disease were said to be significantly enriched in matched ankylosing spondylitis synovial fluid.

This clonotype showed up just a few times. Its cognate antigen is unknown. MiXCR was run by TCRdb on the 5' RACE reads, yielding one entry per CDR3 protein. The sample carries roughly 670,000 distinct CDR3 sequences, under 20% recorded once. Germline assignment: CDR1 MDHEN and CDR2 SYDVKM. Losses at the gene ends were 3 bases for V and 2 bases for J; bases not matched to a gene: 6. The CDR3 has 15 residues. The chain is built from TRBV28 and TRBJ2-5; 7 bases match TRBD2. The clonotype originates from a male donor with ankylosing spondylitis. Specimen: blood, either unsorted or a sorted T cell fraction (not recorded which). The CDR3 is CASSLGGLNQETQYF. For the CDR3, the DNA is TGTGCCAGCAGTTTGGGAGGGCTAAATCAAGAGACCCAGTACTTC.